This T cell receptor (beta chain) was identified in a study of identical twins. Germline V CDR1 and CDR2: DFQATT, SNEGSKA (reference sequence). V shed 3 bases and J shed 5 bases, with 10 bases lying between them. The CDR3 has 12 amino acids. General study results and limits: Because invariant MAIT and iNKT cells could be present, zero-insertion analyses could be partly confounded. An excess of low generation probability was shown by twin-shared out-of-frame alpha sequences. Whereas memory repertoires showed no such difference, abundant cord blood beta clonotypes carried fewer insertions.

For this clonotype: As yet, its antigen is unknown.

Unique molecular identifiers were present on the cDNA, and a universal primer site came from template switching. MiXCR, run by TCRdb on the 5' RACE reads, gives a single entry per CDR3 protein. The repertoire holds approximately 1.8 million distinct CDR3 sequences, with roughly 35% as singletons. The TCR comes from a newborn girl in good health. This rearrangement joins TRBV20-1 to TRBJ2-5, with TRBD2 as a possible D gene (5 bases). Sequencing was performed on cord blood. CDR3 loop: CSARISVETQYF. CDR3 in DNA: TGCAGTGCTAGGATTAGCGTTGAGACCCAGTACTTC.